A single sample is the source of the 20 T cell receptor beta chains below, sequenced in a study of T cell responses to AZD1222 COVID-19 vaccine. Sequenced by immunoSEQ multiplex PCR; TCRdb stores in-frame clones only, minus some. The profile shows under 150,000 clones, more than 85% of them singletons. The sample here was peripheral blood, taken on day 0 of AZD1222 vaccination. All receptors derive from an adult in good health.

The chain couples TRBV5-4 to TRBJ1-1; TRBD1 matches at 9 bases. Losses at the gene ends were 3 bases for V and 4 bases for J; bases not matched to a gene: 4. The germline V gene has CDR1 SGHNT and CDR2 YYREEE (reference sequence). CDR3 length: 14 residues. The CDR3, as DNA: TGTGCCAGCAGCTCGGGACAGGGAGGCACTGAAGCTTTCTTT. Encoded protein: CASSSGQGGTEAFF.

The chain carries TRBV2 and TRBJ2-5; no reliable D call. Germline-derived CDR1 and CDR2 are SNHLY and FYNNEI. Trimming took 6 bases from V and 0 from J, leaving 5 bases between them. This CDR3 region has 12 residues. The CDR3, as DNA: TGTGCCAGCAGCCTTAACCAAGAGACCCAGTACTTC. Its protein product is CASSLNQETQYF. The full variable domain, in which reference TRBV2 and TRBJ2-5 provide the parts outside the CDR3, is EPEVTQTPSHQVTQMGQEVILRCVPISNHLYFYWYRQILGQKVEFLVSFYNNEISEKSEIFDDQFSVERPDGSNFTLKIRSTKLEDSAMYFCASSLNQETQYFGPGTRLLVL.

The chain combines TRBV4-3 with TRBJ2-1, with 10 positions matching TRBD2. The V gene's germline CDR1 is LGHNA and CDR2 YSLEER. The junction had 9 bases not matched to a gene; V was cut back by 0 bases and J by 1 base. CDR3 length: 19 amino acids. DNA of the CDR3: TGCGCCAGCAGCCAAGATGAGGTAGCGGGGGGCAATTCCTACAATGAGCAGTTCTTC. The encoded protein is CASSQDEVAGGNSYNEQFF.

The rearrangement uses TRBV11-2 and TRBJ1-1; D uncertain. This CDR3 comprises 14 residues. Looked up from germline, CDR1 is SGHAT and CDR2 is FQNNGV. Between the trimmed V and J ends, which lost 3 bases and 1 base, there was a span of 9 bases. The CDR3 coding sequence is TGTGCCAGCAGCTTCGAGGGATCGAACACTGAAGCTTTCTTT. This encodes CASSFEGSNTEAFF. The whole variable domain, filled in from reference TRBV11-2 and TRBJ1-1, reads EAGVAQSPRYKIIEKRQSVAFWCNPISGHATLYWYQQILGQGPKLLIQFQNNGVVDDSQLPKDRFSAERLKGVDSTLKIQPAKLEDSAVYLCASSFEGSNTEAFFGQGTRLTVV.

The chain recombines TRBV6-5 with TRBJ2-7; no clear D gene. V was pared by 6 bases and J by 2 bases, with 11 bases between. Germline V CDR1 and CDR2: MNHEY, SVGAGI. The CDR3 is 13 amino acids. The DNA of the CDR3 is TGTGCCAGCAGACGATTCTTCCCCTACGAGCAGTACTTC. Its translation: CASRRFFPYEQYF.

The chain joins TRBV28 to TRBJ1-1; a weak D match, TRBD1 (5 bases). This CDR3 comprises 13 residues. From germline, CDR1 is MDHEN and CDR2 SYDVKM. The V gene lost 8 bases and the J gene lost 2 bases, with 12 bases spanning the gap. CDR3 nucleotides: TGTGCCAGCGCGCGGGGGACTAACACTGAAGCTTTCTTT. The encoded protein is CASARGTNTEAFF.

This clone was counted between two and nine times. The J gene is TRBJ2-3, the V gene TRBV9; 11 bases are shared with TRBD1. The junction had 5 bases not matched to a gene; V was cut back by 2 bases and J by 6 bases. This CDR3 region has 15 residues. Germline CDR1 SGDLS, CDR2 YYNGEE. The CDR3 loop reads CASSVWGQGVDTQYF. CDR3 sequence (DNA): TGTGCCAGCAGCGTTTGGGGACAGGGGGTGGATACGCAGTATTTT.

The chain is built from TRBV7-9 and TRBJ1-6; D perhaps matches TRBD1 (6 bases). Germline assignment: CDR1 SEHNR and CDR2 FQNEAQ (reference sequence). The CDR3 loop spans 15 amino acids. Trimming stripped 2 bases from V and 7 bases from J, with 12 bases between. CDR3 coding DNA: TGTGCCAGCAGCTTACTGCAGGGGCCGAATTCACCCCTCCACTTT. Residues: CASSLLQGPNSPLHF. Complete variable domain (other parts from reference TRBV7-9 and TRBJ1-6): DTGVSQNPRHKITKRGQNVTFRCDPISEHNRLYWYRQTLGQGPEFLTYFQNEAQLEKSRLLSDRFSAERPKGSFSTLEIQRTEQGDSAMYLCASSLLQGPNSPLHFGNGTRLTVT.

The V and J genes are TRBV5-1 and TRBJ2-7; no clear D gene. The CDR3 has 12 residues. CDR1 is SGHRS and CDR2 is YFSETQ in the germline V gene. V was trimmed by 2 bases and J by 3 bases, leaving 6 bases between them. Here the CDR3 reads CASSFPDYEQYF. The DNA for the CDR3 is TGCGCCAGCAGCTTCCCGGACTACGAGCAGTACTTC.

V is TRBV30 and J is TRBJ1-2; perhaps TRBD1 as D (5 bases). The CDR3 is 12 residues long. Trimming stripped 3 bases from V and 8 bases from J, with 13 bases between. The germline CDR1 and CDR2 sequences are GTSNPN and SVGIG (reference sequence). In DNA form, the CDR3 reads TGTGCCTGGAGCTCAGGGTGGGCCGGCTACACCTTC. The encoded protein is CAWSSGWAGYTF.

V and J are TRBV24-1 and TRBJ2-2; D may be TRBD2 (6 bases). With 10 bases removed from V and 3 bases from J, the gap between germline ends came to 11 bases. There are 13 residues in the CDR3. Germline V lookup: CDR1 KGHDR, CDR2 SFDVKD. CDR3 amino acids: CATGGKDTGELFF. The CDR3 DNA follows: TGTGCCACTGGGGGGAAAGACACCGGGGAGCTGTTTTTT.

The V gene is TRBV4-3, the J gene TRBJ1-3, with D possibly being TRBD1 (5 bases). V was clipped by 2 bases and J by 4 bases, with 15 bases between them. The CDR3 totals 16 residues. The germline V gene has CDR1 LGHNA and CDR2 YSLEER. In nucleotides, the CDR3 is TGCGCCAGCAGCCAATCCTTCAGGGTCTCAGGAAACACCATATATTTT. Its translation is CASSQSFRVSGNTIYF.

This chain joins TRBV10-3 and TRBJ2-3; TRBD2 matches 10 bases. This CDR3 region has 18 residues. Per the germline V gene, CDR1 is ENHRY and CDR2 is SYGVKD. Trimming took 3 bases from V and 6 from J; bases not matched to a gene: 15. CDR3 amino acids: CAISEGALASGSLDTQYF. DNA for the CDR3: TGTGCCATCAGTGAAGGGGCCTTGGCTAGCGGGAGTCTCGATACGCAGTATTTT.

In its sample, this clone was seen once. The chain recombines TRBV12-5 with TRBJ1-3; no reliable D call. Germline V CDR1 and CDR2: LGHNT, FRNRAP. The CDR3 is made up of 13 amino acids. Deletions cut 6 bases from V and 0 bases from J, with 6 bases between. CDR3 loop: CASGLYSGNTIYF. The CDR3 DNA reads as TGTGCTAGTGGCCTTTACTCTGGAAACACCATATATTTT. The whole variable domain, filled in from reference TRBV12-5 and TRBJ1-3, reads DARVTQTPRHKVTEMGQEVTMRCQPILGHNTVFWYRQTMMQGLELLAYFRNRAPLDDSGMPKDRFSAEMPDATLATLKIQPSEPRDSAVYFCASGLYSGNTIYFGEGSWLTVV.

The chain employs TRBV28 and TRBJ1-6, with D perhaps TRBD1 (5 bases). In germline, CDR1 is MDHEN, CDR2 SYDVKM. This CDR3 is built from 14 residues. Trimming removed 7 bases at V and 8 bases at J, with 15 bases between. CDR3 in DNA: TGTGCCAGCAACTGGGGCAGGGCTTATTCACCCCTCCACTTT. Its protein is CASNWGRAYSPLHF.

The V and J genes are TRBV2 and TRBJ1-2, with 7 bases fitting TRBD1. Germline trimming cut 4 bases from V and 4 bases from J; bases unmatched to any gene: 9. Germline assignment: CDR1 SNHLY and CDR2 FYNNEI. The CDR3 totals 15 residues. The CDR3 protein is CASSGYLQGSYGYTF. The CDR3 bases are TGTGCCAGCAGTGGGTATCTACAGGGGAGCTATGGCTACACCTTC.

The table lists this clone with a count of one. The chain combines TRBV30 with TRBJ2-7, with no clear D. The CDR3 covers 11 residues. CDR1 is GTSNPN, CDR2 SVGIG, per germline (reference sequence). Trimming took 0 bases from V and 5 from J, leaving 5 bases between them. CDR3: CAWSVKNEQYF. DNA of the CDR3: TGTGCCTGGAGTGTTAAAAACGAGCAGTACTTC.

The chain is built from TRBV20-1 and TRBJ1-3; D is unresolved. Germline CDR1 and CDR2: DFQATT and SNEGSKA (reference sequence). The germline V and J ends were trimmed by 3 bases and 1 base, with 19 bases remaining between them. The CDR3 is 17 amino acids. The CDR3 loop is CSASRQELTESGNTIYF. DNA of the CDR3: TGCAGTGCTAGTCGCCAGGAATTGACCGAGTCTGGAAACACCATATATTTT.

This sequence joins TRBV6-5 and TRBJ1-2; 12 positions match TRBD1. Germline V gene lookup returns CDR1 MNHEY and CDR2 SVGAGI. J lost 8 bases, V lost 7 bases, and 11 bases had no gene match. The CDR3 has 15 residues. CDR3 DNA: TGTGCCAGCACCGACCGGGACAGGGGGCTTGGAGGCTACACCTTC. Translated, it gives CASTDRDRGLGGYTF.

This clone appeared a single time. V is TRBV9 and J is TRBJ1-1; perhaps TRBD1 as D (6 bases). Germline values: CDR1 SGDLS, CDR2 YYNGEE. Trimming removed 0 bases at V and 8 bases at J, with 14 bases between. The CDR3 is 14 amino acids. CDR3 sequence: CASSVASGAGEAFF. CDR3 in DNA: TGTGCCAGCAGCGTAGCTTCAGGGGCGGGAGAAGCTTTCTTT.